Detailed here is one TCR beta chain. This clone's antigen is unknown. No quality values exist for individual bases; no much larger clone is one base distant. TCRbeta CDR3 regions were amplified from genomic DNA by means of the immunoSEQ Assay, a bias-controlled multiplex PCR. From the authors' description of their analysis: Within the assay, amplification of reference gene primers was used to estimate how many nucleated cells each sample contained. Sequence reads were collapsed and filtered to measure the absolute abundance of every unique TCRbeta CDR3 rearrangement. For each sample, productive Simpson clonality was calculated as the square root of Simpson's diversity index across productive rearrangements. The table was pulled from immuneACCESS by TCRdb, which kept in-frame rearrangements only. Such tables lose some clones; where checked, under half of the loss comes from unresolved V genes, and the rest has no known cause. Clone size and the V and J calls come from that table; the DNA yielded D and trimming. The sample table lists approximately 85,000 clones, roughly 87% of them with a count of one. The ten largest clones represent over 2.5% of the sample.

These data originate in a study of blood T cell repertoires in COVID-19 (dated by TCRdb to 2020 to 2021). The study in broad terms: Samples covering the acute and convalescent phases of COVID-19 were provided by collaborators in the United States, Italy and Spain. Where HLA class I and class II types were available, the types were taken from metadata supplied by the sample provider, not from assay-based typing. The samples were drawn from two sources: the first 160 participants of the ongoing ImmuneRACE study, and 1,000 to 1,500 subjects contributed by 6 global collaborators. The material from the prospective study consisted of cDNA or gDNA derived from T cells, B-cell-depleted T cells, or PBMCs. Subjects who had been exposed to COVID-19, were actively infected with it, or had recovered from it provided the deeply sampled blood TCRbeta repertoires that made up the dataset. Nearly every sample came with metadata listing a de-identified subject ID, COVID-19 status, age in years and sex. The repertoires were made available in a free public database intended to serve as a resource for research on the immune response to SARS-CoV-2. Study-wide conclusions, independent of this receptor: How much clinical and demographic metadata was included differed by source and by participant, and the metadata was provided uncurated.

Each collaborating institution followed its own protocols to collect whole blood in K2EDTA tubes. Collaborator samples were shipped for TCRbeta analysis as frozen whole blood, isolated PBMCs, or DNA extracted from either sample type. Including the terminal cysteine and phenylalanine, the CDR3 comprises 15 residues. Only CDR3 DNA is held: 45 bases, read in frame from base 1. Germline trimming: 5 bases from V, 2 bases from J; junction bases outside gene matches: 6. CDR1 and CDR2 are drawn from the germline V gene (reference sequence): LNHDA, SQIVND. The sequence was collected from a woman aged 45-59 years with active or convalescent COVID-19. What was sequenced was peripheral blood. Here the chain combines TRBV19 and TRBJ2-7; a stretch of 10 junction bases matches TRBD1. The DNA is TGTGCCAGTAGTCACGGGACAGGGGAAACCTACGAGCAGTACTTC. Protein translation: CASSHGTGETYEQYF.